The source of this T cell receptor (beta chain) is a study of blood T cell repertoires in COVID-19. Study details: Donors in the United States, Italy and Spain gave samples during acute or convalescent COVID-19.

The length of the CDR3 is 13 residues. V was shortened by 6 bases and J by 6 bases, with 12 bases between the two germline ends. Germline V lookup: CDR1 MNHEY, CDR2 SVGAGI. Sequencing used immunoSEQ multiplex PCR; TCRdb keeps in-frame clones, though not all of them. The repertoire holds around 200,000 clones, 85% to 90% seen once, with about 6.2% in the top ten. The source material was peripheral blood. The V gene is TRBV6-5, the J gene TRBJ1-5; tentatively, D is TRBD1 (5 bases). The receptor was isolated from a man aged 60 to 69 who had recovered from COVID-19. The CDR3 spells CASRGGVGQPQHF. The DNA of the CDR3 is TGTGCCAGCAGGGGAGGGGTGGGTCAGCCCCAGCATTTT.